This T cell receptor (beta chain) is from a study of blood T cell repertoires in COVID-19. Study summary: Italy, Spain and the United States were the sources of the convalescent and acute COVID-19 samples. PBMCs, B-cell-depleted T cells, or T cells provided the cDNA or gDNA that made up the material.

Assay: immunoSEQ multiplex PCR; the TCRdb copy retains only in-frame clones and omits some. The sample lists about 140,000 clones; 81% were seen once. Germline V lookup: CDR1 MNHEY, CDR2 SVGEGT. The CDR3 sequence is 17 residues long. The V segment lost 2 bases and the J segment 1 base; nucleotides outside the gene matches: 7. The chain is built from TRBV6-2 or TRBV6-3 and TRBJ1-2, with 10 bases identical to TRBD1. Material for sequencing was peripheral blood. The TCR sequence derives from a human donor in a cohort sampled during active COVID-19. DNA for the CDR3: TGTGCCAGCAGTTACCGAGGGACAGGGGACAATAACTATGGCTACACCTTC. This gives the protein CASSYRGTGDNNYGYTF.